This TCR beta chain was captured by sequencing in a study of T cells after somatic rescue of genetic block. The germline gives CDR1 SEHNR, CDR2 FQNEAQ (reference sequence). After removal of 5 bases from V and 8 bases from J, the junction contained 5 bases not matched to a gene. The CDR3 is made up of 14 amino acids. Measured with immunoSEQ multiplex PCR; TCRdb has only the in-frame clones, and not every one. The data hold roughly 110,000 clones, with about nine tenths observed a single time. This clone was detected once. The chain is built from TRBV7-9 and TRBJ1-4; 10 bases match TRBD1. The sequence derives from a woman aged 18-29 years. Material for sequencing was peripheral blood mononuclear cells (PBMCs). CDR3 sequence: CASSRGTGDEKLFF. In nucleotides, the CDR3 is TGTGCCAGCAGCCGGGGGACAGGGGACGAAAAACTGTTTTTT. The whole variable domain, filled in from reference TRBV7-9 and TRBJ1-4, reads DTGVSQNPRHKITKRGQNVTFRCDPISEHNRLYWYRQTLGQGPEFLTYFQNEAQLEKSRLLSDRFSAERPKGSFSTLEIQRTEQGDSAMYLCASSRGTGDEKLFFGSGTQLSVL.